The 29 T cell receptor beta chains below come from one sample, sequenced in a study of neurological immune-mediated disorders. From the 5' RACE reads, TCRdb called clonotypes with MiXCR, one entry per CDR3 protein. This sample yields approximately 59,000 distinct CDR3 sequences, of which roughly 5.6% are seen a single time; about 5.3% belongs to the top ten. The sample consisted of PBMCs. The receptors shown here come from a human donor with multiple sclerosis. The donor label of this sample is uncertain.

This clonotype was recorded many times. The V and J genes are TRBV7-6 and TRBJ2-1; D perhaps matches TRBD1 (5 bases). Germline CDR1 reads SGHVS; CDR2 reads FNYEAQ. V was pared by 2 bases and J by 5 bases, with 10 bases between. The length of the CDR3 is 14 residues. The CDR3: CASSLSWGNNEQFF. The CDR3 region has the DNA TGTGCCAGCAGCTTAAGTTGGGGCAACAATGAGCAGTTCTTC.

This clonotype was counted ten times or more. V and J are TRBV6-5 and TRBJ1-2; no firm D call. The V end was cut by 5 bases, the J end by 5 bases, with 12 bases between. This CDR3 comprises 13 residues. Germline CDR1 and CDR2: MNHEY and SVGAGI. The CDR3 region has the DNA TGTGCCAGCAGTACCTCGGACTTTTATGGCTACACCTTC. This gives the protein CASSTSDFYGYTF.

This clonotype occurred many times. The chain couples TRBV12-3 or TRBV12-4 to TRBJ2-1; D may be TRBD1 or TRBD2 (5 bases each). CDR3 length: 15 residues. V lost 1 base and J lost 9, with 16 bases in between. The CDR3 sequence: CASSLGRELQSEQFF. For the CDR3, the DNA is TGTGCCAGCAGTTTAGGCAGGGAGCTACAAAGTGAGCAGTTCTTC.

This clonotype was observed many times. V and J are TRBV20-1 and TRBJ2-3, with 12 nucleotides matching TRBD2. Germline CDR1 reads DFQATT; CDR2 reads SNEGSKA (reference sequence). The CDR3 spans 16 residues. Trimming at V came to 2 bases and at J to 3 bases, leaving 6 bases not matched to a gene. The CDR3 sequence is CSARKTSGGGTDTQYF. The CDR3 nucleotides are TGCAGTGCTAGAAAGACTAGCGGGGGAGGTACAGATACGCAGTATTTT.

The chain combines TRBV29-1 with TRBJ1-2, with TRBD1 matching over 9 bases. Germline CDR1 SQVTM, CDR2 ANQGSEA. The CDR3 totals 15 residues. V trimming: 0 bases; J trimming: 4 bases; junction bases outside the gene matches: 6. CDR3 nucleotides: TGCAGCGTTGAAGATCGCGGACAGGGGAGCTATGGCTACACCTTC. Amino acids: CSVEDRGQGSYGYTF.

This clonotype was seen ten or more times. The chain combines TRBV11-2 with TRBJ1-2; perhaps TRBD1 as D (6 bases). CDR1 is SGHAT and CDR2 is FQNNGV in the germline V gene. Deletions cut 6 bases from V and 2 bases from J, with 10 bases between. CDR3 length equals 13 residues. The CDR3 sequence is CASRGAPNYGYTF. In nucleotides, the CDR3 is TGTGCCAGCAGGGGGGCCCCAAACTATGGCTACACCTTC.

This clonotype has at least ten counts. The chain combines TRBV5-1 with TRBJ2-1, with D tentatively TRBD2 (5 bases). The CDR3 has 15 amino acids. Per germline, CDR1 SGHRS and CDR2 YFSETQ. The germline V and J ends were trimmed by 2 bases and 8 bases, with 17 bases remaining between them. The CDR3: CASSLLPTMRDEQFF. Written as DNA, the CDR3 is TGCGCCAGCAGCTTACTTCCAACAATGAGGGATGAGCAGTTCTTC.

In its sample, this clonotype was seen many times. The chain uses TRBV7-9 and TRBJ1-2; D ambiguous. V lost 5 bases, J lost 3 bases, and 4 bases lay in between. The germline gives CDR1 SEHNR, CDR2 FQNEAQ (reference sequence). The CDR3 is 11 amino acids. This chain's CDR3 is CASSPHYGYTF. In DNA form, the CDR3 reads TGTGCCAGCAGCCCACACTATGGCTACACCTTC.

This clonotype was seen at least ten times. The genes are TRBV5-1 and TRBJ2-1; D unclear. V lost 1 base and J lost 9, with 17 bases in between. The CDR3 is 15 amino acids. The V gene's germline CDR1 is SGHRS and CDR2 YFSETQ. The CDR3 region has the DNA TGCGCCAGCAGCTTGTCGGGTTTATTTAAGGGTGAGCAGTTCTTC. Its translation is CASSLSGLFKGEQFF.

This clonotype was seen at least ten times. The V call is TRBV5-5, the J call TRBJ1-2; TRBD1 matches 12 bases. The CDR3 consists of 15 residues. Trimming removed 2 bases from V and 7 bases from J; junction bases left unmatched: 6. Germline lookup yields CDR1 SGHKS and CDR2 YYEKEE (reference sequence). CDR3 DNA sequence: TGTGCCAGCAGCTTCCCGGGACAGGGGGCAGGTGGCTACACCTTC. Translated, it gives CASSFPGQGAGGYTF.

This clonotype came up many times. V gene TRBV5-1 combines with J gene TRBJ1-1; D may be TRBD1 (6 bases). CDR1 and CDR2 from the germline V gene are SGHRS and YFSETQ. Trimming cost V 5 bases and J 4 bases, with 12 bases left between them. The CDR3 has 13 residues. The CDR3 DNA reads TGCGCCAGCAGAAGTACAGGGAGCACTGAAGCTTTCTTT. Protein: CASRSTGSTEAFF.

This clonotype has a count of ten or more. A much larger clone differs from this one at a single base, so this may be a read error. The chain combines TRBV28 with TRBJ2-5, with D unclear. The CDR3 consists of 13 residues. Germline values: CDR1 MDHEN, CDR2 SYDVKM. CDR3 coding DNA: TGTGCCAGCAGTTCCGGAACACACGAGACCCGGTACTTC. As protein: CASSSGTHETRYF. Looking up the rest from reference TRBV28 and TRBJ2-5 gives the full variable domain: DVKVTQSSRYLVKRTGEKVFLECVQDMDHENMFWYRQDPGLGLRLIYFSYDVKMKEKGDIPEGYSVSREKKERFSLILESASTNQTSMYLCASSSGTHETRYFGPGTRLLVL.

In this sample, this clonotype turned up many times. The chain recombines TRBV29-1 with TRBJ2-1; D is possibly TRBD2 (5 bases). Between the trimmed V and J ends, which lost 5 bases and 8 bases, there was a span of 16 bases. This CDR3 contains 13 residues. The germline CDR1 and CDR2 sequences are SQVTM and ANQGSEA. CDR3 DNA: TGCAGCGTTAGTAGGGAGATTAGGGATGAGCAGTTCTTC. This gives the protein CSVSREIRDEQFF.

This clonotype was seen many times. The gene calls are TRBV20-1 and TRBJ1-2; 9 bases are shared with TRBD1. The CDR3 extends over 14 amino acids. CDR1 and CDR2 from the germline V gene are DFQATT and SNEGSKA (reference sequence). V lost 3 bases and J lost 7; bases outside the gene matches: 9. CDR3 loop: CSARRDREVSGYTF. CDR3 DNA sequence: TGCAGTGCTAGGCGGGACAGGGAGGTGTCTGGCTACACCTTC.

In this sample, this clonotype turned up many times. The V and J genes are TRBV12-3 or TRBV12-4 and TRBJ2-7, with 7 nucleotides matching TRBD1. Unmatched junction bases numbered 6, after V lost 6 bases and J lost 4 bases. This CDR3 region has 13 residues. The CDR3 DNA sequence: TGTGCCAGCAGCCGCAACAGGGGATACGAGCAGTACTTC. Amino acids: CASSRNRGYEQYF.

There are many counts of this clonotype. V gene TRBV24-1 combines with J gene TRBJ2-1; 8 positions match TRBD1. The CDR3 spans 15 residues. J lost 8 bases, V lost 3 bases, and 8 bases had no gene match. Germline V gene data show CDR1 as KGHDR and CDR2 as SFDVKD. CDR3 sequence (DNA): TGTGCCACCAGTGATCCCGGACAGGGAGGCGATGAGCAGTTCTTC. Its translation: CATSDPGQGGDEQFF.

This clonotype was detected many times. The rearrangement uses TRBV5-1 and TRBJ2-3, with D possibly being TRBD1 (6 bases). The CDR3 extends over 14 amino acids. V lost 6 bases, J lost 2 bases, and 13 bases lay in between. Germline CDR1 and CDR2: SGHRS and YFSETQ. CDR3 sequence: CASTIDRTTDTQYF. In DNA form, the CDR3 reads TGCGCCAGCACGATAGACAGGACCACAGATACGCAGTATTTT.

This clonotype came up a few times. The chain recombines TRBV19 with TRBJ2-2, with D perhaps matching TRBD2 (5 bases). Trimming took 0 bases from V and 5 from J, leaving 7 bases between them. Germline assignment: CDR1 LNHDA and CDR2 SQIVND (reference sequence). This CDR3 has 14 residues. The CDR3 sequence: CASSIDIATGELFF. CDR3 sequence (DNA): TGTGCCAGTAGTATAGATATAGCGACCGGGGAGCTGTTTTTT.

In its sample, this clonotype was seen many times. This chain joins TRBV21-1 and TRBJ2-3; TRBD1, the table's D call, lacks a check against the DNA. TRBV21-1 is a pseudogene locus. The CDR3 runs 17 residues. In nucleotides, the CDR3 is TGTGCCAGCAGCAAAGGGTGCCAGGGGTCGATCACAGATACGCAGTATTTT. Its protein product is CASSKGCQGSITDTQYF.

This clonotype was observed many times. This chain uses TRBV12-3 or TRBV12-4 with TRBJ2-5, with D possibly matching TRBD2 (5 bases). The V end was cut by 5 bases, the J end by 10 bases, with 20 bases between. The CDR3 is 14 residues long. For the CDR3, the DNA is TGTGCCAGCAGTACGGACTGGAACCTAGAGGACCAGTACTTC. It yields the protein CASSTDWNLEDQYF.

This clonotype was picked up many times. This rearrangement joins TRBV12-3 or TRBV12-4 to TRBJ2-7, with 11 nucleotides matching TRBD2. There are 16 residues in the CDR3. After removal of 5 bases from V and 1 base from J, the junction contained 7 bases not matched to a gene. CDR3 loop: CASSPGTSGTSYEQYF. The DNA of the CDR3 is TGTGCCAGCAGTCCCGGGACTAGCGGAACATCCTACGAGCAGTACTTC.

This clonotype was seen repeatedly, ten times or more. V and J are TRBV7-9 and TRBJ1-2; possibly TRBD1 for D (5 bases). From germline, CDR1 is SEHNR and CDR2 FQNEAQ (reference sequence). With 3 bases removed from V and 0 bases from J, the gap between germline ends came to 11 bases. This CDR3 comprises 15 residues. For the CDR3, the DNA is TGTGCCAGCAGCTTCCGGGACGGAGCTAACTATGGCTACACCTTC. As protein: CASSFRDGANYGYTF.

Ten or more counts support this clonotype. The genes are TRBV5-1 and TRBJ2-7, with D possibly matching TRBD1 (6 bases). The V and J ends lost 2 bases and 3 bases respectively, with 12 bases between them. The CDR3 has 14 amino acids. Per germline, CDR1 SGHRS and CDR2 YFSETQ. DNA of the CDR3: TGCGCCAGCAGCTTTAGGGGGTTGAACTACGAGCAGTACTTC. This codes for CASSFRGLNYEQYF.

This clonotype was seen repeatedly, ten times or more. The gene calls are TRBV20-1 and TRBJ2-7; D not resolved. Germline loops: CDR1 DFQATT, CDR2 SNEGSKA (reference sequence). V was cut by 0 bases and J by 5 bases, with 17 bases left in between. CDR3 size: 15 residues. The CDR3, as DNA: TGCAGTGCTAGAGATATCGGCGGACGTGTACACGAGCAGTACTTC. This gives the protein CSARDIGGRVHEQYF.

This clonotype has a count of ten or more. The chain is built from TRBV5-1 and TRBJ2-2; unclear D gene. CDR3 size: 13 residues. The germline V gene encodes CDR1 SGHRS and CDR2 YFSETQ. Trimming shortened V by 0 bases and J by 2 bases, and 2 bases separated the two germline ends. The CDR3 DNA follows: TGCGCCAGCAGCTTGGGTAACACCGGGGAGCTGTTTTTT. Amino acids: CASSLGNTGELFF.

This clonotype was counted at least ten times. V usage is TRBV6-9 and J usage is TRBJ2-1, with 12 nucleotides matching TRBD2. There are 14 residues in the CDR3. The J segment lost 7 bases and the V segment lost 5 bases, leaving 3 bases of the junction unmatched. CDR1 and CDR2 (germline): MNHGY, SVAAGI. The CDR3, as DNA: TGTGCCAGCAGTCTAGCGGGGGGGTGTAATGAGCAGTTCTTC. This translates into CASSLAGGCNEQFF.

There are many counts of this clonotype. V usage is TRBV20-1 and J usage is TRBJ2-3, with 9 bases aligning to TRBD2. The length of the CDR3 is 16 residues. Trimming at V came to 4 bases and at J to 2 bases, leaving 10 bases not matched to a gene. Germline values: CDR1 DFQATT, CDR2 SNEGSKA (reference sequence). DNA for the CDR3: TGCAGTGCTAACCCTTTTAGCGGGGGTTCCACAGATACGCAGTATTTT. Translating it yields CSANPFSGGSTDTQYF.

This clonotype was picked up many times. The rearrangement uses TRBV5-1 and TRBJ2-2, with D possibly TRBD1 on 7 matching bases. The germline V gene has CDR1 SGHRS and CDR2 YFSETQ. With 3 bases removed from V and 6 bases from J, the gap between germline ends came to 21 bases. The CDR3 has 17 amino acids. CDR3 loop: CASSSPLEGARPGELFF. The CDR3 DNA reads TGCGCCAGCAGCTCCCCTCTGGAGGGGGCGCGACCCGGGGAGCTGTTTTTT.

This clonotype has ten or more counts. The CDR3 DNA sequence: TGTGCCAGCAGTGAACGCCGTGGGGGCGCGGGCTACACCTTC. This codes for CASSERRGGAGYTF. V usage is TRBV6-1 and J usage is TRBJ1-2; possible D gene TRBD1, 6 bases. Trimming pared 2 bases from V and 8 bases from J, leaving 15 bases between. This CDR3 is built from 14 residues. Germline V gene lookup returns CDR1 MNHNS and CDR2 SASEGT.